This TCR beta chain was recorded in a study of T-cell memory formation after mild COVID-19. Via MiXCR, TCRdb re-called the 5' RACE reads, giving one row per CDR3 protein. The repertoire has approximately 98,000 distinct CDR3 sequences, 18% of them found once; the top ten carry roughly 6%. There are many counts of this clonotype. V gave up 8 bases and J gave up 5 bases; unmatched junction bases: 11. This CDR3 contains 15 residues. The germline gives CDR1 SGHVS, CDR2 FQNEAQ. The material sequenced was PBMCs or a T cell subset sorted from them (not recorded which). This TCR was recovered from a young man who had mild COVID-19 (a few samples of this study predate the infection). Cell type and time point are not known. V usage is TRBV7-8 and J usage is TRBJ2-2; 7 nucleotides agree with TRBD2. In DNA form, the CDR3 reads TGTGCCAGCCTGCTGGGCGGGGAGGGAACCGGGGAGCTGTTTTTT. As protein: CASLLGGEGTGELFF.